This TCR beta chain was identified during a study of Ad26.COV2.S vaccination and SARS-CoV-2 variants. Across the whole study: Donor allocation was to the COV1001 Ad26.COV2.S trial arm. Findings and caveats of the study: The TCR breadth and depth analyses may have produced an underestimate of total T cell responses. Vaccinated individuals (as opposed to placebo recipients) had higher spike-specific TCR breadth. Breadth of non-spike TCRs did not differ between vaccinees and placebo recipients.

Comments on this clone: Its antigen is not identified.

Treatment given: roughly 19 received Ad26.COV2.S at low or high dose, single or two shots; five or six received placebo; per-sample allocation not given. Day 63 after the first vaccine or placebo injection was the time point for sampling. The assay was immunoSEQ multiplex PCR, and TCRdb's table has in-frame clones only and misses some. The table lists 440,000 or so clones, about 92% of them singletons. The receptor's source is a person between 18 and 65 years old who received the Ad26.COV2.S COVID-19 vaccine or a placebo. Sequenced here: peripheral blood, sampled in a trial of Ad26.COV2.S vaccine versus placebo.

This CDR3 reads CSASSDERVNEQFF. CDR3 coding DNA: TGCAGTGCTAGTTCTGATGAGCGTGTTAATGAGCAGTTCTTC. V gene TRBV20-1 combines with J gene TRBJ2-1; D gene ambiguous. The V end was cut by 3 bases, the J end by 7 bases, with 16 bases between. Germline V gene lookup returns CDR1 DFQATT and CDR2 SNEGSKA (reference sequence). This CDR3 is 14 amino acids long.